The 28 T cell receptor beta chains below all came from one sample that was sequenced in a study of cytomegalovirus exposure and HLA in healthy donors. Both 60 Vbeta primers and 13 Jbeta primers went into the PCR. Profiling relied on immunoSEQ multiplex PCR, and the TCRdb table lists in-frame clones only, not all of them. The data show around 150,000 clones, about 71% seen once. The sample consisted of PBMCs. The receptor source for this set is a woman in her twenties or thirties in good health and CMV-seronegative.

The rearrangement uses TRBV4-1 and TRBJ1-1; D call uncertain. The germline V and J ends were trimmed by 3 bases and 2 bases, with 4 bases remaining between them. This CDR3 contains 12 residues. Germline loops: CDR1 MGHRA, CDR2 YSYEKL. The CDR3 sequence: CASSHSNTEAFF. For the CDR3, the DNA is TGCGCCAGCAGCCACAGTAACACTGAAGCTTTCTTT.

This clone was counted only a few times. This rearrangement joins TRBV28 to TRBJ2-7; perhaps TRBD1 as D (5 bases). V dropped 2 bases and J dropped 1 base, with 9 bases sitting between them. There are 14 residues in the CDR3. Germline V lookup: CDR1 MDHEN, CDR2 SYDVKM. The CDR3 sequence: CASSLRGPSYEQYF. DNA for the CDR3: TGTGCCAGCAGTTTAAGGGGCCCATCCTACGAGCAGTACTTC.

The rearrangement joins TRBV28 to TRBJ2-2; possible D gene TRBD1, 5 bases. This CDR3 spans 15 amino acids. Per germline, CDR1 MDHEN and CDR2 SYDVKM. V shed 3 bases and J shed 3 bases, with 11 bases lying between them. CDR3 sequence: CASSFFRGYTGELFF. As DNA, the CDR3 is TGTGCCAGCAGTTTCTTTAGGGGCTACACCGGGGAGCTGTTTTTT.

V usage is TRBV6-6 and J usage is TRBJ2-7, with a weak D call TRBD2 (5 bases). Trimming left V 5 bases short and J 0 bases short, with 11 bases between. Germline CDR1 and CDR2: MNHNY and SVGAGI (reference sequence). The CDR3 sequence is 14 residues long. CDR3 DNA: TGTGCCAGCAGTAATGGAGAGGGCTCCTACGAGCAGTACTTC. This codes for CASSNGEGSYEQYF.

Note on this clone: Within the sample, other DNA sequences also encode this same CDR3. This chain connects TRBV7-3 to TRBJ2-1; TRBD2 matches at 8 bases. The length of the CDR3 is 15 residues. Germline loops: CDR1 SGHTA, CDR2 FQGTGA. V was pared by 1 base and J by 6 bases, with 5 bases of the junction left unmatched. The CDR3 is CASSLSLAGANEQFF. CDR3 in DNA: TGTGCCAGCAGCTTAAGTCTAGCGGGTGCCAATGAGCAGTTCTTC.

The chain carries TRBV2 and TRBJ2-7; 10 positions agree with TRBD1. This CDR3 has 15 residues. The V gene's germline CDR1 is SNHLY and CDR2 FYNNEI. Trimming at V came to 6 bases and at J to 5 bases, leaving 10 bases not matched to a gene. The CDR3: CASRTPGQGSDEQYF. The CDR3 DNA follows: TGTGCCAGCAGGACTCCGGGACAGGGGAGTGACGAGCAGTACTTC.

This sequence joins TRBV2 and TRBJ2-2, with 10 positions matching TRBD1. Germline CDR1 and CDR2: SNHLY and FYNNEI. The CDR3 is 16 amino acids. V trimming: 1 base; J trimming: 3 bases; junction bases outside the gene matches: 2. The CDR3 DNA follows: TGTGCCAGCAGTGAAGGGACAGGGGGGTACACCGGGGAGCTGTTTTTT. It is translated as CASSEGTGGYTGELFF.

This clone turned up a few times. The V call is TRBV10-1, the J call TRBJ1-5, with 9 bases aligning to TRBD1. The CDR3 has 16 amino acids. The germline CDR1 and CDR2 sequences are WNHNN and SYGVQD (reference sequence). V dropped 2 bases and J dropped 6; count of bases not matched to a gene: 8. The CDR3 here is CASSERQGGQTQPQHF. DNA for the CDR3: TGCGCCAGCAGTGAGAGACAGGGGGGGCAGACTCAGCCCCAGCATTTT.

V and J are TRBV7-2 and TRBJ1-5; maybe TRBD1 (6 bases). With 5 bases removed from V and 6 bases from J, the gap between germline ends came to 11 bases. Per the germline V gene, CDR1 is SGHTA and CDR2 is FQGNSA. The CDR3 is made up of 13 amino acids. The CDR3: CASSIRGGQPQHF. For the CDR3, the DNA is TGTGCCAGCAGCATCCGAGGGGGTCAGCCCCAGCATTTT.

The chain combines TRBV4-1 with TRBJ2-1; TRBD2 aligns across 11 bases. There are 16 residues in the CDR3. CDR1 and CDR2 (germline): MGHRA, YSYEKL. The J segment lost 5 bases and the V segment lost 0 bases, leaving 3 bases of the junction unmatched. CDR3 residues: CASSQEGLAADNEQFF. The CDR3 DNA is TGCGCCAGCAGCCAAGAGGGACTAGCGGCTGACAATGAGCAGTTCTTC.

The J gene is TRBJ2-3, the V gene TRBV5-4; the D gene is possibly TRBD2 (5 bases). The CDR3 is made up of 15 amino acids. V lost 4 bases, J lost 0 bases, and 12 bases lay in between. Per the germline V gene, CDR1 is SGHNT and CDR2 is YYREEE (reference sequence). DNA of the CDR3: TGTGCCAGCAGCACCTCCGGGGTCAGCACAGATACGCAGTATTTT. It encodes CASSTSGVSTDTQYF.

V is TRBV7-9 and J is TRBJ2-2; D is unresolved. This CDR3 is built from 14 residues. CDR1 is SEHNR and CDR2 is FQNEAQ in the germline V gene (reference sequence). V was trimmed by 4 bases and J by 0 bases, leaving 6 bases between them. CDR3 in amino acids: CASSSLPNTGELFF. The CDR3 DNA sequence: TGTGCCAGCAGCTCCCTACCGAACACCGGGGAGCTGTTTTTT.

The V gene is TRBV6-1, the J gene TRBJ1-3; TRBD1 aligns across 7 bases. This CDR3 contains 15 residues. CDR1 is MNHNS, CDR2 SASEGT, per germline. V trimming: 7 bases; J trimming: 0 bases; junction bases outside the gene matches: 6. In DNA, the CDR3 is TGTGCCAGCAATAGGGACAGAGGCTCTGGAAACACCATATATTTT. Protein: CASNRDRGSGNTIYF.

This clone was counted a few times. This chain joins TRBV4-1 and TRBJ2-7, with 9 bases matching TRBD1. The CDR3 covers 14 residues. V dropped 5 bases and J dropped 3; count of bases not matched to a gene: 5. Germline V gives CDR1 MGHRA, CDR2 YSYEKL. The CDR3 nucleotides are TGCGCCAGCAGCTACCCGGGACAGGGCTACGAGCAGTACTTC. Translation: CASSYPGQGYEQYF.

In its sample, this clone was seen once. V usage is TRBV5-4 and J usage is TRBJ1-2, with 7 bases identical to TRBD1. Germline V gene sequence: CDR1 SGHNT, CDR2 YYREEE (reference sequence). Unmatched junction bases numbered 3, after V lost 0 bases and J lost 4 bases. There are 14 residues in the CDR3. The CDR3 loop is CASSLAGGPYGYTF. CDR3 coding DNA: TGTGCCAGCAGCTTGGCAGGGGGTCCCTATGGCTACACCTTC.

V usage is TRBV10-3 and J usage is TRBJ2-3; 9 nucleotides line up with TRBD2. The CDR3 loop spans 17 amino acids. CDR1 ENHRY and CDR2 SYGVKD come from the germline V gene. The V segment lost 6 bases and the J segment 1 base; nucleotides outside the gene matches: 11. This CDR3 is CAIRERLAEEGTDTQYF. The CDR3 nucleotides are TGTGCCATCAGAGAACGACTAGCGGAGGAGGGCACAGATACGCAGTATTTT.

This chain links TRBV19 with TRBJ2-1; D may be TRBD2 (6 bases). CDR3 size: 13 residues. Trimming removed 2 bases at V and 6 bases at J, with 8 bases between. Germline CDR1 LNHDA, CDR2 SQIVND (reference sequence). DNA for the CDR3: TGTGCCAGTAGTATAACCGGGGGCAATGAGCAGTTCTTC. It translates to CASSITGGNEQFF.

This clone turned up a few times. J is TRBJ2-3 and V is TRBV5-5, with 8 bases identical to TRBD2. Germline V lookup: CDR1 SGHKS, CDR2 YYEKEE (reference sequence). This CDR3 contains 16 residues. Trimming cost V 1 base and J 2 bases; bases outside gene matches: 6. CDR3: CASSLRGGQSTDTQYF. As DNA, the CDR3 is TGTGCCAGCAGCTTGCGGGGGGGCCAATCCACAGATACGCAGTATTTT.

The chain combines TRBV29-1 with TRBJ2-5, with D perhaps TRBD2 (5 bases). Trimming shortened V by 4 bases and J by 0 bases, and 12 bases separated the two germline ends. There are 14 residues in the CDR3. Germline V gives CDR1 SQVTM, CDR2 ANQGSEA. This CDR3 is CSVAGGWYQETQYF. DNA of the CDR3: TGCAGCGTTGCTGGCGGGTGGTACCAAGAGACCCAGTACTTC.

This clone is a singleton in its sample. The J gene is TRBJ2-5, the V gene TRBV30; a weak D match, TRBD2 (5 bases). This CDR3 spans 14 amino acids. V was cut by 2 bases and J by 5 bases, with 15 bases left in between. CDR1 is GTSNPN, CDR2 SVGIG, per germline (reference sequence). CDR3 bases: TGTGCCTGGAGTAGCGGCCTAGCCGGGGAGACCCAGTACTTC. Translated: CAWSSGLAGETQYF.

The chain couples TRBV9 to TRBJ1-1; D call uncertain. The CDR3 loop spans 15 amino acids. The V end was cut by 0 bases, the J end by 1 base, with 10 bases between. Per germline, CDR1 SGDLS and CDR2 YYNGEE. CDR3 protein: CASSVATGRNTEAFF. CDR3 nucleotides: TGTGCCAGCAGCGTAGCTACGGGGAGGAACACTGAAGCTTTCTTT.

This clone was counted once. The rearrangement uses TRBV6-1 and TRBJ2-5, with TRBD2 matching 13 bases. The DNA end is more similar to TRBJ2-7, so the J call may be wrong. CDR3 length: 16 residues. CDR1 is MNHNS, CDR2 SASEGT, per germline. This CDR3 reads CASSAQTSGGTYEQYF. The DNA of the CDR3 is TGTGCCAGCAGTGCTCAGACTAGCGGGGGGACCTACGAGCAGTACTTC.

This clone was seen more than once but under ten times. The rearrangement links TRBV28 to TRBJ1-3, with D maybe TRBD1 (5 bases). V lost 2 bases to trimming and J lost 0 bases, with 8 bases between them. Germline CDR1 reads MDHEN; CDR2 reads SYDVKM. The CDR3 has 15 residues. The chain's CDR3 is CASSLTTVSGNTIYF. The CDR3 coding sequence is TGTGCCAGCAGTTTAACGACAGTCTCTGGAAACACCATATATTTT. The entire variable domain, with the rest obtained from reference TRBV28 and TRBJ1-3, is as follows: DVKVTQSSRYLVKRTGEKVFLECVQDMDHENMFWYRQDPGLGLRLIYFSYDVKMKEKGDIPEGYSVSREKKERFSLILESASTNQTSMYLCASSLTTVSGNTIYFGEGSWLTVV.

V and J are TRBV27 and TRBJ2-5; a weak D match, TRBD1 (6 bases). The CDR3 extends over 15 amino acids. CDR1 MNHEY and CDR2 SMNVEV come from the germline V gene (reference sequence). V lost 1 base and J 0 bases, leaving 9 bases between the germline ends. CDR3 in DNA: TGTGCCAGCAGTTTATATGGGACATACCAAGAGACCCAGTACTTC. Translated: CASSLYGTYQETQYF.

CDR3: CASSPVRAGYSNQPQHF. The CDR3 bases are TGTGCCAGTTCCCCCGTCCGGGCAGGGTATAGCAATCAGCCCCAGCATTTT. The chain joins TRBV19 to TRBJ1-5; D is possibly TRBD1 (5 bases). V shed 8 bases and J shed 0 bases, with 20 bases lying between them. The CDR3 has 17 amino acids. From germline, CDR1 is LNHDA and CDR2 SQIVND (reference sequence).

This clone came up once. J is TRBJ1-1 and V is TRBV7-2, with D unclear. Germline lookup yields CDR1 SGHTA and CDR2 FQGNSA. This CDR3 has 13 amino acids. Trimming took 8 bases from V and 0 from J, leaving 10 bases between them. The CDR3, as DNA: TGTGCCAGCCGTCGTGGGCTGAACACTGAAGCTTTCTTT. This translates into CASRRGLNTEAFF.

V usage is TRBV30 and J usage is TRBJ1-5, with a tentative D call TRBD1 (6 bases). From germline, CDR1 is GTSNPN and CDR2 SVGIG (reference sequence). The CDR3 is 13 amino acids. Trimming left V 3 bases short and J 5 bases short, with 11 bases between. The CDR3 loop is CAWSTGMDQPQHF. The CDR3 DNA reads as TGTGCCTGGAGCACAGGGATGGATCAGCCCCAGCATTTT.

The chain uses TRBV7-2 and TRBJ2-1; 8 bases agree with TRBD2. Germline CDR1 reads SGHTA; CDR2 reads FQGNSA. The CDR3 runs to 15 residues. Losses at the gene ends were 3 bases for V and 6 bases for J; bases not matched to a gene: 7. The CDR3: CASSFTGTSFNEQFF. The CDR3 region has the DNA TGTGCCAGCAGCTTCACCGGGACTAGTTTCAATGAGCAGTTCTTC.